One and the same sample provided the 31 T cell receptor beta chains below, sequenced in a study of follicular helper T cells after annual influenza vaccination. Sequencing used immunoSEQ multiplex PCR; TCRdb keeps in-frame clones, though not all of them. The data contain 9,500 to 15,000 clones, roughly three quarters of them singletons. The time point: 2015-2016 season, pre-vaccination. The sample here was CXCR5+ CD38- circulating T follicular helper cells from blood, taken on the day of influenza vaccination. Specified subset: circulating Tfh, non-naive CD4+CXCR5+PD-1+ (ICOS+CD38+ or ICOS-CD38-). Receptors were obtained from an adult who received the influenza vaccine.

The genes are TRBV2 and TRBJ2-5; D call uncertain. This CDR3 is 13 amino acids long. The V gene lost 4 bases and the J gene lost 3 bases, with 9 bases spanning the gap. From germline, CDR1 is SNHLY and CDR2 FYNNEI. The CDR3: CASSGNTEETQYF. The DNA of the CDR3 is TGTGCCAGCAGTGGGAATACGGAAGAGACCCAGTACTTC.

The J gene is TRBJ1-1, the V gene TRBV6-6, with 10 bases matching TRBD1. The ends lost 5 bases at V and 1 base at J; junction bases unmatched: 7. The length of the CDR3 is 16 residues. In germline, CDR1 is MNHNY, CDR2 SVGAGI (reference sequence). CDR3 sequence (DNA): TGTGCCAGCAGTAAGCCGGGACAGGGGAAGAACACTGAAGCTTTCTTT. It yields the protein CASSKPGQGKNTEAFF.

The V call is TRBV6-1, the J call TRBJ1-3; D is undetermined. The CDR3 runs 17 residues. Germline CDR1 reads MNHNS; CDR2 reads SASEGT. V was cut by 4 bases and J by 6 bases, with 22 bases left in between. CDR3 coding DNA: TGTGCCAGCAGTGGAGTATTCTTGGGATCGGCAAAAAACACCATATATTTT. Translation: CASSGVFLGSAKNTIYF.

The CDR3 reads CASSQSVQGSTNWDSYEQYF. DNA of the CDR3: TGCGCCAGCAGCCAATCGGTTCAGGGGAGTACAAATTGGGACTCCTACGAGCAGTACTTC. This chain uses TRBV4-3 with TRBJ2-7, with D possibly TRBD1 on 6 matching bases. The CDR3 runs 20 residues. Germline lookup yields CDR1 LGHNA and CDR2 YSLEER. V lost 2 bases, J lost 0 bases, and 26 bases lay in between.

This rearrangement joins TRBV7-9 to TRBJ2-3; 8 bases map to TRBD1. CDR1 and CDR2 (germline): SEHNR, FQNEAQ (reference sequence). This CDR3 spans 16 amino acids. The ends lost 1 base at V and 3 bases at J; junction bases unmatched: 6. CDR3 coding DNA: TGTGCCAGCAGCTTAGGACAGGGGTACAGTACAGATACGCAGTATTTT. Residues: CASSLGQGYSTDTQYF.

CDR3 nucleotides: TGTGCCAGCAGCTTAGCCCGGGCACAGAAGGGTGGCTACACCTTC. Its protein is CASSLARAQKGGYTF. The chain is built from TRBV7-2 and TRBJ1-2; D gene unclear. Trimming removed 0 bases from V and 7 bases from J, with 15 bases in between. Germline lookup yields CDR1 SGHTA and CDR2 FQGNSA. The CDR3 contains 15 residues.

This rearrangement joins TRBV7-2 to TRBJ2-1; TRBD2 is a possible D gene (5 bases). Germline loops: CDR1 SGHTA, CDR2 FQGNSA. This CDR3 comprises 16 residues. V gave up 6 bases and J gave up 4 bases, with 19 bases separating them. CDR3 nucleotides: TGTGCCAGCAGAAAAGAGGGCTCGGGGTATTACAATGAGCAGTTCTTC. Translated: CASRKEGSGYYNEQFF.

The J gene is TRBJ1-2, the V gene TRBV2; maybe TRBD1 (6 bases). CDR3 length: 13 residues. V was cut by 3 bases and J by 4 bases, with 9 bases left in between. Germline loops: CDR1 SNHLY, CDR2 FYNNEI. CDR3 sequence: CASSEDSVYGYTF. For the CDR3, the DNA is TGTGCCAGCAGTGAGGACAGTGTCTATGGCTACACCTTC.

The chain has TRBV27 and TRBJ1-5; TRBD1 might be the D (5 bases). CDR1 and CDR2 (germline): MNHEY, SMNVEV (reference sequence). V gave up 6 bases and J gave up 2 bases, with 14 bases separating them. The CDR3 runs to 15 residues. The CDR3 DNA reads TGTGCCAGCAGGGCAGGGATTTGGGGCAATCAGCCCCAGCATTTT. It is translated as CASRAGIWGNQPQHF.

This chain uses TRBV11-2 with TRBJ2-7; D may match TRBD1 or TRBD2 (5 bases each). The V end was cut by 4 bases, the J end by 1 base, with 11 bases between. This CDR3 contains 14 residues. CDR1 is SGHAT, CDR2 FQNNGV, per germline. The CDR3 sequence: CASSSWDGSYEQYF. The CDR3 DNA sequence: TGTGCCAGCAGCTCATGGGACGGTTCCTACGAGCAGTACTTC.

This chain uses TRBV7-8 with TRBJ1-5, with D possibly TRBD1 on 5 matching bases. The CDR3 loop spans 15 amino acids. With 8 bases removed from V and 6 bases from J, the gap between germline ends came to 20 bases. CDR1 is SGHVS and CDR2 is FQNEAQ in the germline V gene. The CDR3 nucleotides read TGTGCCAGCGGGCCGGGGGGAGTATTGGGTCAGCCCCAGCATTTT. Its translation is CASGPGGVLGQPQHF.

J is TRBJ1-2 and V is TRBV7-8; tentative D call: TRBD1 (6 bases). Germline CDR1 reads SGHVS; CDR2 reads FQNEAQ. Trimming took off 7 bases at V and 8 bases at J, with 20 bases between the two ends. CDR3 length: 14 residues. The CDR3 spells CASTPGSLGGGYTF. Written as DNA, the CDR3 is TGTGCCAGCACCCCCGGAAGTCTTGGGGGCGGCTACACCTTC.

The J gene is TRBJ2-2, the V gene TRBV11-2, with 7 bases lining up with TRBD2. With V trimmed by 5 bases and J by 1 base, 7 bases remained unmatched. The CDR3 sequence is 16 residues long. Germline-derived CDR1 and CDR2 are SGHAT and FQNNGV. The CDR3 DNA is TGTGCCAGCAGCCGGCAAGCGGGGCTGAACACCGGGGAGCTGTTTTTT. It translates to CASSRQAGLNTGELFF.

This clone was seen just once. The CDR3 nucleotides are TGTGCCAGCTCAAACTCCTACGAGCAGTACTTC. Protein product: CASSNSYEQYF. The J gene is TRBJ2-7, the V gene TRBV18; no firm D call. Germline CDR1 reads KGHSH; CDR2 reads LQKENI. V lost 5 bases to trimming and J lost 0 bases, with 2 bases between them. This CDR3 comprises 11 residues.

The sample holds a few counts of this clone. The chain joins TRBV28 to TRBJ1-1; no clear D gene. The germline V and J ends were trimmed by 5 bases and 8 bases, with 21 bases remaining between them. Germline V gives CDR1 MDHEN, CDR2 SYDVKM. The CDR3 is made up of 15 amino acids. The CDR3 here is CASSPIGSSTREAFF. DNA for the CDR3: TGTGCCAGCAGTCCTATCGGGAGCTCCACTAGGGAAGCTTTCTTT. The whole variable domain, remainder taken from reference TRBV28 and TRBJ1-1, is DVKVTQSSRYLVKRTGEKVFLECVQDMDHENMFWYRQDPGLGLRLIYFSYDVKMKEKGDIPEGYSVSREKKERFSLILESASTNQTSMYLCASSPIGSSTREAFFGQGTRLTVV.

The chain's CDR3 is CASSLEGQITGNTIYF. The CDR3 nucleotides read TGTGCCAGCAGTTTAGAGGGACAGATAACTGGAAACACCATATATTTT. The rearrangement joins TRBV28 to TRBJ1-3; 7 nucleotides agree with TRBD1. The trim removed 2 bases at V and 2 bases at J, leaving 6 bases unmatched. Germline CDR1 and CDR2: MDHEN and SYDVKM. This CDR3 has 16 amino acids.

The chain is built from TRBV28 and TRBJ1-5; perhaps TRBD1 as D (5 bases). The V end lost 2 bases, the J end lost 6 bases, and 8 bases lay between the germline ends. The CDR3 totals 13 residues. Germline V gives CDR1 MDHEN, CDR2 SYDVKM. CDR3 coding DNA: TGTGCCAGCAGTTTAAGCAGGGTTCAGCCCCAGCATTTT. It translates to CASSLSRVQPQHF.

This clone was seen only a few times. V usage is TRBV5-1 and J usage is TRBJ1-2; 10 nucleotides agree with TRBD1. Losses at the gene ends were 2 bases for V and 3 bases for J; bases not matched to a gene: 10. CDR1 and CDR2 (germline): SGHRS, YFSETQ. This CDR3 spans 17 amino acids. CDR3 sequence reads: CASSFGRTGGLDYGYTF. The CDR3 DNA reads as TGCGCCAGCAGCTTTGGACGGACAGGGGGGTTAGACTATGGCTACACCTTC.

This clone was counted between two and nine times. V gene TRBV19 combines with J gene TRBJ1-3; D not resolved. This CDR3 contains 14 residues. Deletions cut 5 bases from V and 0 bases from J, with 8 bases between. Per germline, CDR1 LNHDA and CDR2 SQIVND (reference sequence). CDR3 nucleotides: TGTGCCAGTAGTTCACAGAGCTCTGGAAACACCATATATTTT. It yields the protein CASSSQSSGNTIYF.

The CDR3 DNA sequence: TGTGCCAGCAGTCAGAGGGGAGATGGCCAGCCCCAGCATTTT. This encodes CASSQRGDGQPQHF. This chain uses TRBV6-6 with TRBJ1-5; D possibly corresponds to TRBD1 (5 bases). V lost 5 bases and J 7 bases, leaving 15 bases between the germline ends. The CDR3 loop spans 14 amino acids. Germline values: CDR1 MNHNY, CDR2 SVGAGI (reference sequence).

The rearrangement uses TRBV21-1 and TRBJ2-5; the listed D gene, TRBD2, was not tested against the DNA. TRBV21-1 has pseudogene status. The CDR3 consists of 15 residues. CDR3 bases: TGTGCCAGCAGCAAAGCAACTACTACTCAAGAGACCCAGTACTTC. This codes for CASSKATTTQETQYF.

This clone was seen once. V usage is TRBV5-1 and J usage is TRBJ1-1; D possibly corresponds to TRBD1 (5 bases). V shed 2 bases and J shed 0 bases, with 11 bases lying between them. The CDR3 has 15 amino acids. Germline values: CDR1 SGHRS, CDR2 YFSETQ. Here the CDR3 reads CASSFNGGLNTEAFF. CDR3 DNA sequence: TGCGCCAGCAGCTTTAACGGGGGTTTGAACACTGAAGCTTTCTTT.

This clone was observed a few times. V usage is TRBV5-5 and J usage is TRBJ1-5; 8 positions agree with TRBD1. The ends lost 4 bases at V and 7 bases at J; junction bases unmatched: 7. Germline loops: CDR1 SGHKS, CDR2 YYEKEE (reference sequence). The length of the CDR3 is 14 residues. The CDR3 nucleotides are TGTGCCAGCAGCCTAGACAGGGGCCGGCAGCCCCAGCATTTT. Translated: CASSLDRGRQPQHF.

CDR3 in amino acids: CASSLAGDLTYEQYF. The CDR3 DNA reads as TGTGCCAGCAGCTTAGCGGGGGATTTAACCTACGAGCAGTACTTC. The chain couples TRBV13 to TRBJ2-7; a weak D match, TRBD2 (6 bases). Trimming removed 1 base at V and 2 bases at J, with 12 bases between. Looked up from germline, CDR1 is PRHDT and CDR2 is FYEKMQ (reference sequence). The CDR3 covers 15 residues. Filled out from reference TRBV13 and TRBJ2-7, the complete variable domain reads AAGVIQSPRHLIKEKRETATLKCYPIPRHDTVYWYQQGPGQDPQFLISFYEKMQSDKGSIPDRFSAQQFSDYHSELNMSSLELGDSALYFCASSLAGDLTYEQYFGPGTRLTVT.

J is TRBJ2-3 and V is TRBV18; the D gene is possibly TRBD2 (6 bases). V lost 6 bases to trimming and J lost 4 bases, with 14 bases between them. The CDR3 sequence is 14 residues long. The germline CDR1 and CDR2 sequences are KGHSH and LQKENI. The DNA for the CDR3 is TGTGCCAGCTCCCGCGGGGACGGAGCAGATACGCAGTATTTT. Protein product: CASSRGDGADTQYF.

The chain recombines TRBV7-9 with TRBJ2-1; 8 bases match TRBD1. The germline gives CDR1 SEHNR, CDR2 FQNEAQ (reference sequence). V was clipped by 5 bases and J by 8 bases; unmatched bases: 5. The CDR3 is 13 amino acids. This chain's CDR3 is CASSKGQGDEQFF. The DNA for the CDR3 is TGTGCCAGCAGCAAAGGACAGGGCGATGAGCAGTTCTTC.

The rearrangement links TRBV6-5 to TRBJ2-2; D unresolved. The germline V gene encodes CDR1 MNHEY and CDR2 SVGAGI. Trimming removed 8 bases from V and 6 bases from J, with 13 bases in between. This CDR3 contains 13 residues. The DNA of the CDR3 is TGTGCCAGCCGATTTGACACGGCCGGGGAGCTGTTTTTT. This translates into CASRFDTAGELFF.

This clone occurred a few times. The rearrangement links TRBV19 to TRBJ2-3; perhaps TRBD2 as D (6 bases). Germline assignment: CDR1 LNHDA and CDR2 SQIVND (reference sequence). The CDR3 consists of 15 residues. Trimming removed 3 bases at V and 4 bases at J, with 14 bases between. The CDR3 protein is CASSIHTREADTQYF. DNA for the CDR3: TGTGCCAGTAGTATTCACACGAGGGAGGCAGATACGCAGTATTTT.

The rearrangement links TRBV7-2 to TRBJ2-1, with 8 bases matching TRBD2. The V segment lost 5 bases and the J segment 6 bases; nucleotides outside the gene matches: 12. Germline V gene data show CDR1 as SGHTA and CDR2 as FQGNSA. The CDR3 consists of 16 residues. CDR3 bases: TGTGCCAGCAGCCCCCTGGGCGCGGGGGGAAGCAATGAGCAGTTCTTC. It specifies CASSPLGAGGSNEQFF.

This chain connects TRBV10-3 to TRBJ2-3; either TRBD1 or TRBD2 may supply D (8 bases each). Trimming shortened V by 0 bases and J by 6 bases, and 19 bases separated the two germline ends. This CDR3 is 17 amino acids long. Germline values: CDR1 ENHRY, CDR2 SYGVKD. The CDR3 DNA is TGTGCCATCAGTGAGTCGGCGGGGGGCCAGGGGGCGGATACGCAGTATTTT. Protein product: CAISESAGGQGADTQYF.

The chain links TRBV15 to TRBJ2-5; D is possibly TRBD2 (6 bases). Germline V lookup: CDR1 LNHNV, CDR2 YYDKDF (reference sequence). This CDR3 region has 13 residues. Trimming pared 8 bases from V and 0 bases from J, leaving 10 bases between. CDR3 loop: CATSRGYQETQYF. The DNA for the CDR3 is TGTGCCACCTCTCGGGGGTACCAAGAGACCCAGTACTTC. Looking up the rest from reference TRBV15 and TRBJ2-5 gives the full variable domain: DAMVIQNPRYQVTQFGKPVTLSCSQTLNHNVMYWYQQKSSQAPKLLFHYYDKDFNNEADTPDNFQSRRPNTSFCFLDIRSPGLGDTAMYLCATSRGYQETQYFGPGTRLLVL.